The present entry profiles one T cell receptor (beta chain) with its context. As yet, its antigen is unknown. Germline values: CDR1 SNHLY, CDR2 FYNNEI. The CDR3 has 16 residues. J was trimmed by 4 bases and V by 7 bases; bases with no gene match: 7. The treatment is: 19 received Ad26.COV2.S at low or high dose, single or two shots; 5 received placebo; per-sample allocation not given. It was on day 63 after the first vaccine or placebo injection that samples were taken. An 18-55-year-old adult in Boston served as donor. The sample comes from a study of Ad26.COV2.S vaccination and SARS-CoV-2 variants. In the study overall: Enrollment placed the donor in the COV1001 Ad26.COV2.S trial arm.

General study points: Placebo recipients and vaccine recipients were similar in non-spike TCR breadth.

The table came from immunoSEQ multiplex PCR; TCRdb's copy has only in-frame clones and leaves some out. The table lists 350,000 to 400,000 clones, 88% of them singletons. This clonotype was obtained from a person between 18 and 65 years old who received the Ad26.COV2.S COVID-19 vaccine or a placebo. The sequences come from peripheral blood, collected in a trial of Ad26.COV2.S vaccine versus placebo. The chain uses TRBV2 and TRBJ2-3, with 14 bases fitting TRBD2. CDR3 region: CASTEGLAGAADTQYF. In DNA form, the CDR3 reads TGTGCCAGCACCGAGGGACTAGCGGGGGCCGCAGATACGCAGTATTTT. The variable domain in full, completed from reference TRBV2 and TRBJ2-3, reads EPEVTQTPSHQVTQMGQEVILRCVPISNHLYFYWYRQILGQKVEFLVSFYNNEISEKSEIFDDQFSVERPDGSNFTLKIRSTKLEDSAMYFCASTEGLAGAADTQYFGPGTRLTVL.